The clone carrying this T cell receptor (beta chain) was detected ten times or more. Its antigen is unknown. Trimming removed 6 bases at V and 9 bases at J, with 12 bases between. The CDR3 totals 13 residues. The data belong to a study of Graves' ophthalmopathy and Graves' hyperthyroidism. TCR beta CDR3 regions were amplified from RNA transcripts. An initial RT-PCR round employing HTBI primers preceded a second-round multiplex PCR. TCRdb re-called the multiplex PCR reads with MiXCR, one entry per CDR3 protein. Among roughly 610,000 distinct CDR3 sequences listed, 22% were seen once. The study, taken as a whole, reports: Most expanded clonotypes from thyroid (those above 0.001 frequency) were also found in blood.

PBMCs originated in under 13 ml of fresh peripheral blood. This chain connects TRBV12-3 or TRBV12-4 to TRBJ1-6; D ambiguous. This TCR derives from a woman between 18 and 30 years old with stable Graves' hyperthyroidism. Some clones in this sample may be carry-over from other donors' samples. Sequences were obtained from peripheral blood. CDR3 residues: CASSLSPGSPLHF. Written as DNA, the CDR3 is TGTGCCAGCAGCTTGTCGCCCGGTTCACCCCTCCACTTT.